This TCR beta chain stems from a study of beta chain features in type 1 diabetes. Study outcomes and limitations: Shorter TCRB CDR3s, moderately but significantly so, marked every one of the four CD4+ subsets in Type 1 diabetes patients.

To note about this clone: Its antigen is as yet unknown. An end of the junction does not agree with germline; a read error may underlie this.

Expressed TCRB transcripts were sequenced because the isolated RNA had all been reverse transcribed beforehand. The repertoire was sequenced with immunoSEQ multiplex PCR; TCRdb's copy has only in-frame clones and lacks some. Here the sample spans tens of thousands of clones, roughly 31% being singletons. This sequence was found in a woman younger than 30 in good health. The sample comprised stem cell memory CD4+ T cells from blood.

DNA for the CDR3: TGTGCTAGCAGCCCGGACAGGGAGAGCTACGAGCAGTACTTC. Translation: CASSPDRESYEQYF. V and J are TRBV7-7 and TRBJ2-7; 8 bases map to TRBD1. The CDR3 covers 14 residues. Germline lookup yields CDR1 SSHAT and CDR2 FNYEAQ (reference sequence).